This TCR beta chain was sequenced for a study of blood T cells in healthy people across ages. General observations from the study: Compared with aged donors, long-lived donors showed fewer expanded clones, suggesting selection. Bulk PBMC profiling left naive and antigen-experienced comparisons inconclusive.

The germline V gene encodes CDR1 SGDLS and CDR2 YYNGEE. The CDR3 is 14 residues long. Trimming stripped 4 bases from V and 2 bases from J, with 12 bases between. A J-beta primer mix and a sample-barcoded 5' primer were used in a second PCR of roughly 6 to 11 cycles. MiXCR, run by TCRdb on the 5' RACE reads, gives a single entry per CDR3 protein. The sample lists about 970,000 distinct CDR3 sequences; roughly 51% were seen once. Regarding this clonotype: The target antigen is unknown.

Sequencing used blood. This chain links TRBV9 with TRBJ2-5, with unresolved D. The sequence derives from a woman in her sixties in good health. This chain's CDR3 is CASSRGRRQETQYF. The CDR3 DNA follows: TGTGCCAGCAGCCGCGGACGCAGACAAGAGACCCAGTACTTC. Looking up the rest from reference TRBV9 and TRBJ2-5 gives the full variable domain: DSGVTQTPKHLITATGQRVTLRCSPRSGDLSVYWYQQSLDQGLQFLIQYYNGEERAKGNILERFSAQQFPDLHSELNLSSLELGDSALYFCASSRGRRQETQYFGPGTRLLVL.